There are a few counts of the clone carrying this T cell receptor (beta chain). Assay used: immunoSEQ multiplex PCR; TCRdb lists only in-frame clones, some missing. The sample shows 150,000 or so clones, nearly 95% of them seen only once. The V end was cut by 6 bases, the J end by 0 bases, with 12 bases between. Germline V lookup: CDR1 ENHRY, CDR2 SYGVKD. This CDR3 spans 15 amino acids. The entry originates in a study of T cell responses to AZD1222 COVID-19 vaccine. This chain joins TRBV10-3 and TRBJ2-1; D is perhaps TRBD1 or TRBD2 (5 bases each). The sample consisted of peripheral blood, taken on day 0 of AZD1222 vaccination. The clonotype was recovered from an adult in good health. The CDR3, as DNA: TGTGCCATCAGCCGGGACGCCAGCTCCTACAATGAGCAGTTCTTC. This codes for CAISRDASSYNEQFF.